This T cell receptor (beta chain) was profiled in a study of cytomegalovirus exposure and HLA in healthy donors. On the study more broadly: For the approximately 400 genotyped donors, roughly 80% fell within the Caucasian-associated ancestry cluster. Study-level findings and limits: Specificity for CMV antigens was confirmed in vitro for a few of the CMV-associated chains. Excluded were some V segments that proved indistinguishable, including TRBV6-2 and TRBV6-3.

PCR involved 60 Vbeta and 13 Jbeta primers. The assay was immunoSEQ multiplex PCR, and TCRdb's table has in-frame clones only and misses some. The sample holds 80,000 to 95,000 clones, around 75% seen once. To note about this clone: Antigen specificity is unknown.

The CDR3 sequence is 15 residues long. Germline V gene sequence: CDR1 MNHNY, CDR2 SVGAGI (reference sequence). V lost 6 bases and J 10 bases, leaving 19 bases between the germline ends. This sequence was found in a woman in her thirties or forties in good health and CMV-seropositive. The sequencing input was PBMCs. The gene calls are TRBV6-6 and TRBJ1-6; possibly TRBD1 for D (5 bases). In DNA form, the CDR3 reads TGTGCCAGCAGGCTAGACAGCAGTTTTAACTCACCCCTCCACTTT. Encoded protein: CASRLDSSFNSPLHF.